This TCR beta chain comes out of a study of blood T cell repertoires in COVID-19. Study overall: Donors in the United States, Italy and Spain gave samples during acute or convalescent COVID-19.

Participant ages covered about 18 to 100 years across some 25 US areas. In the source study's methods: Reference gene primer amplification in the assay estimated nucleated cell counts. Sequenced by immunoSEQ multiplex PCR; TCRdb stores in-frame clones only, minus some. From that table come the V and J calls and clone size; the DNA was used to work out D and trimming. The sample comprises 350,000 to 400,000 clones, 70% to 90% of which are singletons, and approximately 1% rests with the top ten. This CDR3 contains 15 residues. The germline V gene encodes CDR1 SNHLY and CDR2 FYNNEI. With 6 bases removed from V and 3 bases from J, the gap between germline ends came to 14 bases.

V gene TRBV2 combines with J gene TRBJ2-2; D may be TRBD1 (6 bases). This receptor was identified in a woman aged 25 to 39 with acute COVID-19. The sequencing input was PBMCs or T cells enriched from blood (not recorded which). The CDR3 sequence: CASRQGEWDTGELFF. In nucleotides, the CDR3 is TGTGCCAGCAGACAGGGAGAATGGGACACCGGGGAGCTGTTTTTT.